This T cell receptor beta chain was observed in a study of neurological immune-mediated disorders. TCRdb called the 5' RACE reads again in MiXCR, with one record for every CDR3 protein. The sample shows approximately 30,000 distinct CDR3 sequences, under 25% of them seen only once. General study results and limits: TCR clonal expansion peaked in HTLV-1-associated myelopathy patients and was lowest in multiple sclerosis patients.

Germline V CDR1 and CDR2: SGHRS, YFSETQ. The CDR3 has 15 amino acids. Trimming took 2 bases from V and 5 from J; bases not matched to a gene: 7. This clonotype was seen repeatedly, ten times or more. Antigen: not known. The J gene is TRBJ2-5, the V gene TRBV5-1; 9 bases match TRBD1. This TCR was recovered from a woman in her fifties or sixties in good health. The specimen was PBMCs. This chain's CDR3 is CASSFPDRGHETQYF. In DNA form, the CDR3 reads TGCGCCAGCAGCTTCCCGGACAGGGGACACGAGACCCAGTACTTC. Full variable domain (missing parts from reference TRBV5-1 and TRBJ2-5): KAGVTQTPRYLIKTRGQQVTLSCSPISGHRSVSWYQQTPGQGLQFLFEYFSETQRNKGNFPGRFSGRQFSNSRSEMNVSTLELGDSALYLCASSFPDRGHETQYFGPGTRLLVL.